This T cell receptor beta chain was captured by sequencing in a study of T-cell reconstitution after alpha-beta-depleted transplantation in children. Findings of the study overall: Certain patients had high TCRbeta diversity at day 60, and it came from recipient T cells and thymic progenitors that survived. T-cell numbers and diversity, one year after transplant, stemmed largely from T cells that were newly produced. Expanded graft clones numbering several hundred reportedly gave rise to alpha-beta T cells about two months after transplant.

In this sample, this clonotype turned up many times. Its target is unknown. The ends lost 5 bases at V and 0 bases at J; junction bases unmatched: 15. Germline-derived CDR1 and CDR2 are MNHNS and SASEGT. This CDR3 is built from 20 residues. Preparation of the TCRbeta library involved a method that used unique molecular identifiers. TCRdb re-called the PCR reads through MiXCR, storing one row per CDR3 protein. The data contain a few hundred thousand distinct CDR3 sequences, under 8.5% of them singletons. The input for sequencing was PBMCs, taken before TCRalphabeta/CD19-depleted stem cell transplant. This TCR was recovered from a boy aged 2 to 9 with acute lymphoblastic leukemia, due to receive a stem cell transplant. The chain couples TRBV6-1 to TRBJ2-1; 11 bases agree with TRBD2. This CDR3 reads CASSKPPGLAELPSYNEQFF. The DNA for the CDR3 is TGTGCCAGCAGTAAACCGCCGGGACTAGCGGAATTACCCTCCTACAATGAGCAGTTCTTC.